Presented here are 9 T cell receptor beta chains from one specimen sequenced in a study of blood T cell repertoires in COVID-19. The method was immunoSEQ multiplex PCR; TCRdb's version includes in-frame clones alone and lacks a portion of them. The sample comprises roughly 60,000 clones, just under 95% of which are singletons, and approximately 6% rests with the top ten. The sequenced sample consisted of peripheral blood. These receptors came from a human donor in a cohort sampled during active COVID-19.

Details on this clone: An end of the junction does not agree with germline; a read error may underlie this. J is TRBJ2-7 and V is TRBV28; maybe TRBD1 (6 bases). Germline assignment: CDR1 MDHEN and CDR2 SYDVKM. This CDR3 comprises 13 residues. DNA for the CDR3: TGTGCCAGCAGTTTATCCACGCGAACAGGGCGAAACTTC. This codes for CASSLSTRTGRNF.

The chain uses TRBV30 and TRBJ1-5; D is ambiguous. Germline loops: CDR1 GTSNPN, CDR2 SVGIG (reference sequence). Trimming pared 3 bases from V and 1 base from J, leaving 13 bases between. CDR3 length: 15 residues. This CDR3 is CAWSPEGRSNQPQHF. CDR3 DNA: TGTGCCTGGAGCCCCGAGGGAAGGAGCAATCAGCCCCAGCATTTT.

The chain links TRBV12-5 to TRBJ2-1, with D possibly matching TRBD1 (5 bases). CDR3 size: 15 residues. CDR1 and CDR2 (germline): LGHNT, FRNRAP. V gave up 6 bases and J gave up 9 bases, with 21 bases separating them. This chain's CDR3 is CASGRFLGPQGEQFF. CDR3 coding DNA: TGTGCTAGTGGCCGTTTCTTGGGGCCCCAGGGTGAGCAGTTCTTC.

Here the CDR3 reads CASSLAGGFYEQYF. DNA of the CDR3: TGCGCCAGCAGCTTGGCCGGCGGATTTTACGAGCAGTACTTC. V usage is TRBV5-1 and J usage is TRBJ2-7; no clear D gene. This CDR3 contains 14 residues. Germline lookup yields CDR1 SGHRS and CDR2 YFSETQ. The V gene lost 0 bases and the J gene lost 4 bases, with 11 bases spanning the gap.

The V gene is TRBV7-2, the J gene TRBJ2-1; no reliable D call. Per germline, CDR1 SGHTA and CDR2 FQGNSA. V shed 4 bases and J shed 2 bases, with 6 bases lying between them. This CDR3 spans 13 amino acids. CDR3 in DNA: TGTGCCAGCAGCTCCCGTACCTACAATGAGCAGTTCTTC. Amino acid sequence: CASSSRTYNEQFF. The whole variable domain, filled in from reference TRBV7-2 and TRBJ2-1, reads GAGVSQSPSNKVTEKGKDVELRCDPISGHTALYWYRQSLGQGLEFLIYFQGNSAPDKSGLPSDRFSAERTGGSVSTLTIQRTQQEDSAVYLCASSSRTYNEQFFGPGTRLTVL.

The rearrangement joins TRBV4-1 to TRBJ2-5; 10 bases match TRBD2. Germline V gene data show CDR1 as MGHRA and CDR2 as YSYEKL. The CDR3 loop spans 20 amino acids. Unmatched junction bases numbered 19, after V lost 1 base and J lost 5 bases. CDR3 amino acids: CASSQAPGTSDNSPWETQYF. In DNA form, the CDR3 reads TGCGCCAGCAGCCAAGCCCCGGGGACTAGCGACAACTCCCCATGGGAGACCCAGTACTTC.

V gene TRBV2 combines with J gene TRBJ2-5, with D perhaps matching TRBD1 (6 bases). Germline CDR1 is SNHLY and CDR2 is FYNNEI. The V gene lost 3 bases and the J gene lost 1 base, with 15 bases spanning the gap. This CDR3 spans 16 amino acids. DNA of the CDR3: TGTGCCAGCAGTGATGAAGGGGGAATAGTCCAAGAGACCCAGTACTTC. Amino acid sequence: CASSDEGGIVQETQYF. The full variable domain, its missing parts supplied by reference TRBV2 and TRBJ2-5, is EPEVTQTPSHQVTQMGQEVILRCVPISNHLYFYWYRQILGQKVEFLVSFYNNEISEKSEIFDDQFSVERPDGSNFTLKIRSTKLEDSAMYFCASSDEGGIVQETQYFGPGTRLLVL.

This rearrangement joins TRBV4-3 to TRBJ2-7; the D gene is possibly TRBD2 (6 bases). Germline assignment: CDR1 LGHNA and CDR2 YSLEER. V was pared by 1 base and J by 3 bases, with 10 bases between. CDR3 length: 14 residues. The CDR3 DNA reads TGCGCCAGCAGCCAAGGCCGCGGGGACTACGAGCAGTACTTC. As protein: CASSQGRGDYEQYF.

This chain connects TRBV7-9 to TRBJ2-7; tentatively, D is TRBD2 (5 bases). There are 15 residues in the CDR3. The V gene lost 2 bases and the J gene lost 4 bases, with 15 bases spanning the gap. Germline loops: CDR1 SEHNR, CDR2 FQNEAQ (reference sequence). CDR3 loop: CASSLSNSGAYEQYF. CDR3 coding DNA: TGTGCCAGCAGCTTAAGCAACAGCGGAGCATACGAGCAGTACTTC.